This T cell receptor (beta chain) was identified during a study of blood T cell repertoires in COVID-19. Trimming shortened V by 0 bases and J by 1 base, and 9 bases separated the two germline ends. Looked up from germline, CDR1 is MNHEY and CDR2 is SVGAGI. This CDR3 is built from 15 residues. Living in roughly 25 US areas, the participants were between roughly 18 and 89 years of age. Assignment of participants to cohorts was predicated upon participant-reported clinical history. Recovered status in Cohort 3 required two negative PCRs, clearance, or symptom resolution. Data came from immunoSEQ multiplex PCR; TCRdb stores just in-frame clones and leaves some out. The data contain around 250,000 clones, around 87% of them singletons.

The clonotype was recovered from a woman in her fifties or sixties who had recovered from COVID-19. The chain links TRBV6-5 to TRBJ2-5; D gene uncertain. Sequences were obtained from PBMCs or T cells enriched from blood (not recorded which). The CDR3 DNA reads TGTGCCAGCAGTTACTCGAGGCGGTCCCAAGAGACCCAGTACTTC. Its translation is CASSYSRRSQETQYF.